This TCR beta chain was captured by sequencing in a study of cytomegalovirus exposure and HLA in healthy donors. J gave up 13 bases and V 5 bases, and 9 bases lay outside the gene matches. Germline V gene sequence: CDR1 DFQATT, CDR2 SNEGSKA (reference sequence). The CDR3 is made up of 11 amino acids. PCR primers comprised 60 Vbeta and 13 Jbeta primers. The data were produced by immunoSEQ multiplex PCR, yet TCRdb's version contains in-frame clones alone and is incomplete. The sample carries about 110,000 clones, under 85% recorded once. Sequenced material: PBMCs. V is TRBV20-1 and J is TRBJ2-3, with 7 bases lining up with TRBD2. This clonotype originated in a woman in her fifties or sixties in good health and CMV-seropositive. The CDR3 nucleotides read TGCAGTGCTCCCTGGGCGGGAGTGGAGTATTTT. It codes for CSAPWAGVEYF.